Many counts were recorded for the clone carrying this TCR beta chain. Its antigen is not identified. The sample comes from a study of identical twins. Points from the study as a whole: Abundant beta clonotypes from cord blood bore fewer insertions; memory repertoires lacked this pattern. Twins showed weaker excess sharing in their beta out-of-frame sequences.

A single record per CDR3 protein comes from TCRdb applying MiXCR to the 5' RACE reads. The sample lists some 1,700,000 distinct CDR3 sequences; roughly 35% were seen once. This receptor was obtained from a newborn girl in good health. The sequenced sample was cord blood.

The CDR3 spells CSVIGTTYEQYF. CDR3 bases: TGCAGCGTTATCGGGACTACCTACGAGCAGTACTTC. V gene TRBV29-1 combines with J gene TRBJ2-7; the match to TRBD2 covers 7 bases. Germline V gene data show CDR1 as SQVTM and CDR2 as ANQGSEA. The trim removed 5 bases at V and 2 bases at J, leaving 3 bases unmatched. This CDR3 region has 12 residues.